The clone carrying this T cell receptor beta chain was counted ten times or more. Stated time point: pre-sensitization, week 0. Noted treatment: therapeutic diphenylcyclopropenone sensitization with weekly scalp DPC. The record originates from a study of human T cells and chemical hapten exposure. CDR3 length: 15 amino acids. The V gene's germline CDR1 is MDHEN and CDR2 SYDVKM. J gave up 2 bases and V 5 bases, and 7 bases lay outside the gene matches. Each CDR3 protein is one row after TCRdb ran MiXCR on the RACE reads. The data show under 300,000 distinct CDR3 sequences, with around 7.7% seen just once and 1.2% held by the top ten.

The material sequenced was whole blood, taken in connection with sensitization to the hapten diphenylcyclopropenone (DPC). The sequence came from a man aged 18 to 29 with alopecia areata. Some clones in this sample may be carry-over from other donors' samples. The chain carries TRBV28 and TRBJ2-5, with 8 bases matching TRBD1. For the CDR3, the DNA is TGTGCCAGCAGTCTCCGAGGACAGGGACAAGAGACCCAGTACTTC. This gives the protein CASSLRGQGQETQYF.